One sample yielded the 10 T cell receptor beta chains listed below, sequenced in a study of post-analysis software for immune sequencing data. Findings and limits, study-wide: TRBV5-6, TRBV5-1 and TRBV20-1 were among roughly five TRBV segments more frequent in patients than controls.

For these receptors, no antigen is known. Unique molecular identifiers tagged the TCR beta cDNA libraries. TCRdb passed the PCR reads through MiXCR, listing each CDR3 protein once. The profile shows hundreds of thousands of distinct CDR3 sequences, around 37% of them singletons. The sequenced sample was blood. These receptors originate from a girl between 5 and 17 years old with multiple sclerosis.

This clonotype appeared a single time. V usage is TRBV5-1 and J usage is TRBJ2-1; the match to TRBD2 covers 10 bases. The CDR3 loop spans 18 amino acids. Trimming cost V 4 bases and J 0 bases; bases outside gene matches: 10. Germline loops: CDR1 SGHRS, CDR2 YFSETQ. CDR3 protein: CASSSLAGELSSYNEQFF. CDR3 coding DNA: TGCGCCAGCAGCAGTCTAGCGGGGGAGCTGAGCTCCTACAATGAGCAGTTCTTC. Variable domain in full (rest from reference TRBV5-1 and TRBJ2-1): KAGVTQTPRYLIKTRGQQVTLSCSPISGHRSVSWYQQTPGQGLQFLFEYFSETQRNKGNFPGRFSGRQFSNSRSEMNVSTLELGDSALYLCASSSLAGELSSYNEQFFGPGTRLTVL.

This clonotype was counted only a few times. V and J are TRBV4-1 and TRBJ2-1; 9 bases are a match to TRBD2. The CDR3 length is 18 residues. The V gene's germline CDR1 is MGHRA and CDR2 YSYEKL. The J segment lost 1 base and the V segment lost 0 bases, leaving 7 bases of the junction unmatched. In DNA form, the CDR3 reads TGCGCCAGCAGCCAAGATTCGGGGCGGGGGGGATCCTACAATGAGCAGTTCTTC. Protein product: CASSQDSGRGGSYNEQFF.

J is TRBJ2-1 and V is TRBV29-1; maybe TRBD2 (7 bases). Trimming left V 3 bases short and J 4 bases short, with 10 bases between. This CDR3 is 13 amino acids long. Germline loops: CDR1 SQVTM, CDR2 ANQGSEA. CDR3 DNA: TGCAGCGTTGACAGGGGACTATACAATGAGCAGTTCTTC. Its protein is CSVDRGLYNEQFF.

This clonotype was picked up a small number of times. This rearrangement joins TRBV28 to TRBJ1-5; TRBD1 is a possible D gene (6 bases). Per the germline V gene, CDR1 is MDHEN and CDR2 is SYDVKM. The CDR3 is made up of 20 amino acids. Trimming stripped 4 bases from V and 0 bases from J, with 25 bases between. In DNA, the CDR3 is TGTGCCAGCAGTTCCTACTGGGGGACATCGGCACCTTATAGCAATCAGCCCCAGCATTTT. Translated: CASSSYWGTSAPYSNQPQHF. The full variable domain, with the rest looked up from reference TRBV28 and TRBJ1-5, is DVKVTQSSRYLVKRTGEKVFLECVQDMDHENMFWYRQDPGLGLRLIYFSYDVKMKEKGDIPEGYSVSREKKERFSLILESASTNQTSMYLCASSSYWGTSAPYSNQPQHFGDGTRLSIL.

The rearrangement joins TRBV6-5 to TRBJ2-1, with a possible D match to TRBD2 (5 bases). CDR1 MNHEY and CDR2 SVGAGI come from the germline V gene. With 5 bases removed from V and 10 bases from J, the gap between germline ends came to 12 bases. The CDR3 runs to 12 residues. The DNA for the CDR3 is TGTGCCAGCAGTAAGGGAGACGGAGAGCAGTTCTTC. Residues: CASSKGDGEQFF.

This clonotype came up many times. The J gene is TRBJ2-6, the V gene TRBV7-2; D call uncertain. Germline V gives CDR1 SGHTA, CDR2 FQGNSA. Trimming removed 4 bases at V and 0 bases at J, with 7 bases between. The CDR3 totals 15 residues. In DNA, the CDR3 is TGTGCCAGCAGCTCCCGGCGCTCTGGGGCCAACGTCCTGACTTTC. Translation: CASSSRRSGANVLTF.

This clonotype has a handful of counts. The chain combines TRBV9 with TRBJ2-6; unclear D gene. This CDR3 is built from 16 residues. Germline-derived CDR1 and CDR2 are SGDLS and YYNGEE. V shed 4 bases and J shed 1 base, with 12 bases lying between them. This CDR3 reads CASSPIWLSGANVLTF. The CDR3 nucleotides are TGTGCCAGCAGCCCAATTTGGTTATCTGGGGCCAACGTCCTGACTTTC.

This chain connects TRBV20-1 to TRBJ1-1, with D possibly TRBD1 on 6 matching bases. With 3 bases removed from V and 1 base from J, the gap between germline ends came to 18 bases. Germline V gene sequence: CDR1 DFQATT, CDR2 SNEGSKA (reference sequence). This CDR3 has 16 amino acids. DNA for the CDR3: TGCAGTGCTAGGGTACAGGGCGCCAGGAGGAACACTGAAGCTTTCTTT. Translation: CSARVQGARRNTEAFF.

This clonotype showed up just a few times. One base away lies a much larger clone, so this may be a sequencing read error. This chain connects TRBV10-3 to TRBJ2-7; D is unresolved. The germline CDR1 and CDR2 sequences are ENHRY and SYGVKD. There are 12 residues in the CDR3. DNA of the CDR3: TGTGCCACCAGTGACGTGGGTGGGGAGCAGTACTTC. Amino acid sequence: CATSDVGGEQYF.

This rearrangement joins TRBV29-1 to TRBJ2-5, with D perhaps matching TRBD1 (5 bases). CDR1 is SQVTM, CDR2 ANQGSEA, per germline. V was trimmed by 3 bases and J by 1 base, leaving 9 bases between them. This CDR3 comprises 13 residues. This chain's CDR3 is CSVEGQGQETQYF. Written as DNA, the CDR3 is TGCAGCGTTGAGGGTCAGGGCCAAGAGACCCAGTACTTC.